Described below is a single TCR beta chain sequence and its context. The sample originates from a study of shared T cell receptors in the human thymus. Clones were sequenced by immunoSEQ multiplex PCR, and TCRdb holds only the in-frame ones, with some missing. Of about 660,000 clones listed, 70% to 90% are singletons. The CDR3 is 16 amino acids. CDR1 and CDR2 from the germline V gene are MGHRA and YSYEKL. Between the trimmed V and J ends, which lost 0 bases and 0 bases, there was a span of 10 bases. Separately, the same data were catalogued under a study of human thymus T cells. That paper states: Thymus tissue was removed during corrective cardiac surgery. Unrelated individuals reportedly shared highly overlapping thymic TCR repertoires.

This sequence joins TRBV4-1 and TRBJ2-3; weak D call: TRBD2 (6 bases). The source of this sequence is a boy under three years old with a congenital heart defect. Sequencing was carried out using thymocytes. The CDR3: CASSQEDGTSTDTQYF. The CDR3, as DNA: TGCGCCAGCAGCCAAGAGGACGGGACTAGCACAGATACGCAGTATTTT.